This T cell receptor beta chain was recovered during a study of shared clonotypes between healthy human individuals (dated by TCRdb to the early 2020s). Looking at the study overall: The cohort included three men and a couple of women between 18 and 49 years of age. Different laboratories and diverse techniques were used to prepare libraries and sequence TCR repertoires, to increase sequencing depth and limit assay-specific biases. Per donor, three plates each were used for CD4 naive and CD4 memory, two for CD8 naive, and one for CD8 memory. Leukapheresis yielded between about 0.94 and 9.5 billion PBMCs per donor. The study deeply sequenced blood TCR repertoires of about five healthy adults to estimate repertoire size and the extent of clonotype sharing between individuals. Paper-wide results and their limitations: Pairwise subsampling led to the expectation that sequencing depth would affect the degree of clonotype sharing among donors. The small number of donors limited the genetic and exposure-history diversity represented. Higher generation probabilities were observed for clonotypes shared by all four sorted-subset donors than for non-shared clonotypes. Only blood was sampled, and tissue TCR repertoires likely differ from those in blood. Naive subsets generally had larger estimated clonotype richness than memory subsets did. Sharing across a few donors was observed for roughly 5% of naive CD4, 3% to 3.5% of naive CD8, about 2.3% of memory CD4, and around 0.4% of memory CD8 clonotypes. Rarefaction of sorted-subset datasets indicated incomplete sequencing despite the large sequencing depth.

The junction shows trimming of 6 bases on V and 0 bases on J, plus 15 bases between the germline ends. CDR1 and CDR2, looked up from the germline V gene, are KGHSH and LQKENI. Including cysteine and phenylalanine, the CDR3 has 17 amino acids. Left in the record is the CDR3 DNA by itself, 51 bases read in frame from the first base. Points on this clone: Its antigen specificity is not known. No per-base quality is available; no much larger clone lies one base away.

Using the deep immunoSEQ assay, multiplex PCR amplified TCR CDR3 regions from genomic DNA. For each cell subset, the extracted genomic DNA was distributed evenly across all wells of several immunoSEQ 96-well plates, and each plate served as one replicate. For sorted subsets, each replicate PCR was loaded with 150 to 250 ng genomic DNA, equivalent to 25,000 to 30,000 T cell genomes. Purified libraries were quantified with a Qubit 3.0 fluorometer, sized on a Bioanalyzer 2100, and re-quantified with the KAPA Library Quantification kit. A separate single-read 150-cycle Illumina NextSeq 550 flow cell was used to sequence each immunoSEQ 96-well plate. As for the authors' bioinformatics: The immunoSEQ output contained only junctional sequences without quality scores, so filtering could not match that applied to full-length reads. Sequences were annotated with PyIR, a Python wrapper for IgBLAST v1.9, and V/J genes and CDR3 were assigned using IMGT germline references. Any read was removed if the V/J assignment was weak (E-value above 1e-6), the CDR3 was missing, or the read contained stop codons, out-of-frame junctions, or ambiguous translated residues. A V3J clonotype was defined by an identical inferred V gene, J gene, and CDR3 amino acid sequence. The percentage overlap between two repertoires was calculated by dividing the number of shared unique clonotypes by the size of the smaller repertoire. RTK rarefaction, the Chao1 estimator, and Recon v2.1 estimates of unobserved clonotypes were used to assess repertoire richness. OLGA was used to compute generation probabilities for all TCRbeta clonotypes that the gDNA method yielded from a handful of donors. The immuneACCESS repertoire file appears here via TCRdb, limited to in-frame rearrangements. These files lack a portion of the clones; in checked studies, under half of the deficit traces to unresolved V genes, and the cause of the others is not known. The V and J calls and clone size are taken from that table; D and trimming were inferred from the DNA. The sample data list roughly 570,000 clones, and 95% to 98% of these were observed just once. The biggest ten clones account for 0.25% to 0.35% of the sample.

For the CD8 naive samples, CD45RO-negative cells were positively selected for CCR7, yielding a CD45RA+CCR7+ population from which TemRA cells were excluded. The donors were healthy, HIV-negative adults with no recently reported acute infections or vaccinations. Every donor was a Caucasian adult living in Nashville, Tennessee, USA. After blood collection by leukapheresis, PBMCs were isolated using Ficoll-Histopaque density gradient centrifugation and then cryopreserved in the vapor phase of liquid nitrogen. Analytical flow cytometry was used to check the purity and quantity of each magnetically sorted T cell population. Each sorted fraction had its genomic DNA isolated and then quantified by UV absorbance on a Nanodrop 2000c.

The chain employs TRBV18 and TRBJ2-6; the D gene lacks a confident call. The source material was naive CD8+ T cells sorted from blood. This specimen's cell subset or site label, interpreted: CD45RA+CCR7+. The sequence was obtained from a man aged 30-40 years in good health. The base sequence is TGTGCCAGCTCGGAAGGGCGTGTTCCCTCTGGGGCCAACGTCCTGACTTTC. The resulting protein is CASSEGRVPSGANVLTF.